This is a list of T cell receptor beta chains from one sample in a study of T cell repertoires in cytomegalovirus infection. TCRdb independently ran MiXCR on the reads; one entry per CDR3 protein. This table has roughly 990,000 distinct CDR3 sequences, around 30% appearing once. No antigens are known for them. The sample here was cultured CD8+ T cells from PBMCs, taken from culture after CMV antigen stimulation. Receptor source: a human donor in good health (CMV status not recorded). Some clones in this sample may be carry-over from other donors' samples. CDR3s include the opening cysteine and the closing phenylalanine or tryptophan. The D gene is left open where the match is weak. A row's size may be missing; if present it is once, few, many or a size class.

cdr3_length: 17; clone_size: .; j_call: TRBJ2-1; d_call: TRBD2; v_call: TRBV27; cdr3_nt: TGTGCCAGCAGCCCCAACCTAAGCGGGGGGCCCCTCAATGAGCAGTTCTTC; cdr3_aa: CASSPNLSGGPLNEQFF
cdr3_length: 15; clone_size: many; j_call: TRBJ1-4; d_call: .; v_call: TRBV7-6; cdr3_nt: TGTGCCAGCAGTCATACCCGAGGGGGAAACGAAAAACTGTTTTTT; cdr3_aa: CASSHTRGGNEKLFF
cdr3_length: 15; clone_size: few; j_call: TRBJ2-4; d_call: TRBD2; v_call: TRBV11-2; cdr3_nt: TGTGCCAGCAGCTTAGATCTGGTTAGCGGGTTTTTACAGTACTTC; cdr3_aa: CASSLDLVSGFLQYF
cdr3_length: 15; clone_size: many; j_call: TRBJ2-1; d_call: TRBD2; v_call: TRBV7-6; cdr3_nt: TGTGCCAGCAGCTTAGCTCTTGCGGGGGGCGGTGAGCAGTTCTTC; cdr3_aa: CASSLALAGGGEQFF
cdr3_length: 14; clone_size: .; j_call: TRBJ2-1; d_call: .; v_call: TRBV2; cdr3_nt: TGTGCCAGCAGTGGACTAGTCTCCTACAATGAGCAGTTCTTC; cdr3_aa: CASSGLVSYNEQFF
cdr3_length: 18; clone_size: .; j_call: TRBJ1-2; d_call: .; v_call: TRBV6-5; cdr3_nt: TGTGCCAGCAGTTACTCGTGGAGTTGGCGGGAAGCTAACTATGGCTACACCTTC; cdr3_aa: CASSYSWSWREANYGYTF
cdr3_length: 15; clone_size: .; j_call: TRBJ2-5; d_call: TRBD2; v_call: TRBV19; cdr3_nt: TGTGCCAGTAGTATACGGGGGACTATTCAAGAGACCCAGTACTTC; cdr3_aa: CASSIRGTIQETQYF
cdr3_length: 14; clone_size: .; j_call: TRBJ2-6; d_call: .; v_call: TRBV19; cdr3_nt: TGTGCCAGTAATTCCTGGTCTGGGGCCAACGTCCTGACTTTC; cdr3_aa: CASNSWSGANVLTF
cdr3_length: 13; clone_size: few; j_call: TRBJ1-1; d_call: .; v_call: TRBV19; cdr3_nt: TGTGCCAGTAGCCTAGGGCTTTCCACTGAAGCTTTCTTT; cdr3_aa: CASSLGLSTEAFF
cdr3_length: 15; clone_size: .; j_call: TRBJ1-1; d_call: TRBD1; v_call: TRBV12-5; cdr3_nt: TGTGCTAGTGGTGACGCCGGGACAGTGAACACTGAAGCTTTCTTT; cdr3_aa: CASGDAGTVNTEAFF
cdr3_length: 16; clone_size: .; j_call: TRBJ2-5; d_call: .; v_call: TRBV20-1; cdr3_nt: TGCAGTGCGATACACGCAATCGGAGAGTACCAAGAGACCCAGTACTTC; cdr3_aa: CSAIHAIGEYQETQYF
cdr3_length: 11; clone_size: few; j_call: TRBJ1-1; d_call: .; v_call: TRBV7-2; cdr3_nt: TGTGCCAGCAGCTTAGGCTTGTGGGCTTTCTTT; cdr3_aa: CASSLGLWAFF
cdr3_length: 14; clone_size: once; j_call: TRBJ2-1; d_call: .; v_call: TRBV14; cdr3_nt: TGTGCCAGCAGCCAAGATTGGCCAAGGAGTGAGCAGTTCTTC; cdr3_aa: CASSQDWPRSEQFF
cdr3_length: 14; clone_size: few; j_call: TRBJ2-5; d_call: .; v_call: TRBV27; cdr3_nt: TGTGCCAGCAGTGGGGGACGGGGCCAAGAGACCCAGTACTTC; cdr3_aa: CASSGGRGQETQYF
cdr3_length: 14; clone_size: .; j_call: TRBJ2-5; d_call: TRBD2; v_call: TRBV7-9; cdr3_nt: TGTGCCAGCAGCTTTTCGGGGGGACTCGAGACCCAGTACTTC; cdr3_aa: CASSFSGGLETQYF
cdr3_length: 16; clone_size: few; j_call: TRBJ1-5; d_call: TRBD1; v_call: TRBV27; cdr3_nt: TGTGCCAGCAGTTTAGGGAGGACAGGGGTGAATCAGCCCCAGCATTTT; cdr3_aa: CASSLGRTGVNQPQHF
cdr3_length: 15; clone_size: many; j_call: TRBJ2-1; d_call: .; v_call: TRBV7-2; cdr3_nt: TGTGCCAGCAGCCCTTTTGGCGGAGCCTACAATGAGCAGTTCTTC; cdr3_aa: CASSPFGGAYNEQFF
cdr3_length: 16; clone_size: few; j_call: TRBJ2-2; d_call: TRBD1; v_call: TRBV6-1; cdr3_nt: TGTGCCAGCAGTCCTTGGACAGGCCACATCACCGGGGAGCTGTTTTTT; cdr3_aa: CASSPWTGHITGELFF
cdr3_length: 15; clone_size: .; j_call: TRBJ2-1; d_call: TRBD1; v_call: TRBV7-9; cdr3_nt: TGTGCCAGCACCCACCCGGACAGGGGGCTGGATGAGCAGTTCTTC; cdr3_aa: CASTHPDRGLDEQFF
cdr3_length: 14; clone_size: many; j_call: TRBJ2-3; d_call: TRBD2; v_call: TRBV12-3/TRBV12-4; cdr3_nt: TGTGCCAGCAGTTGGCGGGGGAGCACAGATACGCAGTATTTT; cdr3_aa: CASSWRGSTDTQYF
cdr3_length: 14; clone_size: .; j_call: TRBJ2-1; d_call: TRBD1; v_call: TRBV19; cdr3_nt: TGTGCCAGTAGTATAGATCATTTGGGGACAGGTCAGTTCTTC; cdr3_aa: CASSIDHLGTGQFF
cdr3_length: 15; clone_size: many; j_call: TRBJ2-4; d_call: .; v_call: TRBV7-2; cdr3_nt: TGTGCCAGCAGCTTATCGGAAGAGAGTTGGAACATTCAGTACTTC; cdr3_aa: CASSLSEESWNIQYF
cdr3_length: 18; clone_size: .; j_call: TRBJ2-2; d_call: TRBD1; v_call: TRBV5-8; cdr3_nt: TGTGCCAGCAGCTTGGATCCCGGGACAGGTGGCTACACCGGGGAGCTGTTTTTT; cdr3_aa: CASSLDPGTGGYTGELFF
cdr3_length: 14; clone_size: few; j_call: TRBJ1-5; d_call: .; v_call: TRBV27; cdr3_nt: TGTGCCAGCAGTACCCGACGGGACAATCAGCCCCAGCATTTT; cdr3_aa: CASSTRRDNQPQHF
cdr3_length: 16; clone_size: .; j_call: TRBJ2-1; d_call: TRBD1; v_call: TRBV4-1; cdr3_nt: TGCGCCAGCAGCCCACGAGGACAGGGAAGTCGGAATGAGCAGTTCTTC; cdr3_aa: CASSPRGQGSRNEQFF
cdr3_length: 16; clone_size: few; j_call: TRBJ1-5; d_call: TRBD1; v_call: TRBV7-8; cdr3_nt: TGTGCCAGCAGCTTAGAAGGACAGGCGGGCAATCAGCCCCAGCATTTT; cdr3_aa: CASSLEGQAGNQPQHF
cdr3_length: 15; clone_size: .; j_call: TRBJ2-3; d_call: .; v_call: TRBV20-1; cdr3_nt: TGCAGTGCCAACCCACAGGGTCGTGTCACAGATACGCAGTATTTT; cdr3_aa: CSANPQGRVTDTQYF
cdr3_length: 14; clone_size: .; j_call: TRBJ1-5; d_call: .; v_call: TRBV7-2; cdr3_nt: TGTGCCAGCAGCTTAGTCGACAGAAATCAGCCCCAGCATTTT; cdr3_aa: CASSLVDRNQPQHF
cdr3_length: 15; clone_size: few; j_call: TRBJ1-1; d_call: .; v_call: TRBV7-9; cdr3_nt: TGTGCCAGCACCGGTGAGGGGGGGATGAACACTGAAGCTTTCTTT; cdr3_aa: CASTGEGGMNTEAFF
cdr3_length: 14; clone_size: .; j_call: TRBJ1-2; d_call: .; v_call: TRBV7-6; cdr3_nt: TGTGCCAGCAGCTTACAGGTGTTCGAGGATGGCTACACCTTC; cdr3_aa: CASSLQVFEDGYTF
cdr3_length: 14; clone_size: many; j_call: TRBJ1-1; d_call: .; v_call: TRBV7-8; cdr3_nt: TGTGCCAGCAGCTTAGAAGGGGTGATCACTGAAGCTTTCTTT; cdr3_aa: CASSLEGVITEAFF
cdr3_length: 16; clone_size: .; j_call: TRBJ1-4; d_call: .; v_call: TRBV6-5; cdr3_nt: TGTGCCAGCAGTTACTCGGAGGGTCTAGCTAATGAAAAACTGTTTTTT; cdr3_aa: CASSYSEGLANEKLFF
cdr3_length: 16; clone_size: few; j_call: TRBJ1-3; d_call: TRBD1; v_call: TRBV7-9; cdr3_nt: TGTGCCAGCAGTTCCGGACAGGCGCACTCTGGAAACACCATATATTTT; cdr3_aa: CASSSGQAHSGNTIYF
cdr3_length: 21; clone_size: .; j_call: TRBJ1-6; d_call: .; v_call: TRBV11-2; cdr3_nt: TGTGCCAGCAGCTCGACGCCGGACGTTAGTAGAGAAATAGGGGATAATTCACCCCTCCACTTT; cdr3_aa: CASSSTPDVSREIGDNSPLHF
cdr3_length: 14; clone_size: many; j_call: TRBJ1-3; d_call: .; v_call: TRBV12-3/TRBV12-4; cdr3_nt: TGTGCCAGCAGCCGGGACATCTCTGGAAACACCATATATTTT; cdr3_aa: CASSRDISGNTIYF
cdr3_length: 13; clone_size: .; j_call: TRBJ1-2; d_call: .; v_call: TRBV6-5; cdr3_nt: TGTGCCAGCAGTTACACCGGGACATACGGCTACACCTTC; cdr3_aa: CASSYTGTYGYTF
cdr3_length: 16; clone_size: few; j_call: TRBJ2-2; d_call: TRBD1; v_call: TRBV7-8; cdr3_nt: TGTGCCAGCAGCTTACCGGACAGGAGCCTCCCCGGGGAGCTGTTTTTT; cdr3_aa: CASSLPDRSLPGELFF
cdr3_length: 17; clone_size: few; j_call: TRBJ2-1; d_call: .; v_call: TRBV5-4; cdr3_nt: TGTGCCAGCAGCTTGTCCAGCGGGTTCCCCAATTTGGATGAGCAGTTCTTC; cdr3_aa: CASSLSSGFPNLDEQFF
cdr3_length: 13; clone_size: .; j_call: TRBJ2-5; d_call: TRBD2; v_call: TRBV7-9; cdr3_nt: TGTGCCAGCAGCTTACCGGGGGGAAAGACCCAGTACTTC; cdr3_aa: CASSLPGGKTQYF
cdr3_length: 15; clone_size: .; j_call: TRBJ2-2; d_call: .; v_call: TRBV6-1; cdr3_nt: TGTGCCAGCAGTGAAGCCCCGGTGGGCACCGGGGAGCTGTTTTTT; cdr3_aa: CASSEAPVGTGELFF
cdr3_length: 13; clone_size: many; j_call: TRBJ2-4; d_call: TRBD1; v_call: TRBV6-5; cdr3_nt: TGTGCCAGCAGCCGGGACAGACTAAACATTCAGTACTTC; cdr3_aa: CASSRDRLNIQYF
cdr3_length: 18; clone_size: many; j_call: TRBJ2-6; d_call: TRBD1; v_call: TRBV6-1; cdr3_nt: TGTGCCAGCACCCCCCGGGACAGGGACTACTCTGGGGCCAACGTCCTGACTTTC; cdr3_aa: CASTPRDRDYSGANVLTF
cdr3_length: 17; clone_size: many; j_call: TRBJ2-3; d_call: TRBD2; v_call: TRBV7-9; cdr3_nt: TGTGCCAGCAGCTTTCCTCGGACTAGCGGGGCGCAGGATACGCAGTATTTT; cdr3_aa: CASSFPRTSGAQDTQYF
cdr3_length: 14; clone_size: .; j_call: TRBJ2-1; d_call: .; v_call: TRBV24-1; cdr3_nt: TGTGCCACCAGTGATTTGCGCGCACCACAGTATCAGTTCTTC; cdr3_aa: CATSDLRAPQYQFF
cdr3_length: 13; clone_size: few; j_call: TRBJ1-1; d_call: TRBD1; v_call: TRBV24-1; cdr3_nt: TGTGCCACCAGTGATCCGACAGGGGCAGAAGCTTTCTTT; cdr3_aa: CATSDPTGAEAFF
cdr3_length: 19; clone_size: .; j_call: TRBJ1-2; d_call: .; v_call: TRBV14; cdr3_nt: TGTGCCAGCAGCCAAGATCCCCATTGGGCGACCGCGGGACTATATGGCTACACCTTC; cdr3_aa: CASSQDPHWATAGLYGYTF
cdr3_length: 17; clone_size: .; j_call: TRBJ1-4; d_call: TRBD1; v_call: TRBV20-1; cdr3_nt: TGCAGTGCTAGGCCGGACAGGGAAATAGACTCCGATGAAAAACTGTTTTTT; cdr3_aa: CSARPDREIDSDEKLFF
cdr3_length: 14; clone_size: .; j_call: TRBJ2-1; d_call: .; v_call: TRBV4-1; cdr3_nt: TGCGCCAGCAGCCAAGGTCCCTCCAACAATGAGCAGTTCTTC; cdr3_aa: CASSQGPSNNEQFF
cdr3_length: 13; clone_size: .; j_call: TRBJ1-1; d_call: .; v_call: TRBV2; cdr3_nt: TGTGCCAGCAGTCCTAGCGGGAACGGTGAAGCTTTCTTT; cdr3_aa: CASSPSGNGEAFF
cdr3_length: 12; clone_size: few; j_call: TRBJ1-2; d_call: TRBD1; v_call: TRBV7-9; cdr3_nt: TGTGCCAGCAGCCCGGGACAGGGGGGCTACACCTTC; cdr3_aa: CASSPGQGGYTF
cdr3_length: 16; clone_size: .; j_call: TRBJ1-2; d_call: .; v_call: TRBV24-1; cdr3_nt: TGTGCCACCAGTGAACCCCGGGACCGATCTAACTATGGCTACACCTTC; cdr3_aa: CATSEPRDRSNYGYTF
cdr3_length: 14; clone_size: .; j_call: TRBJ1-1; d_call: .; v_call: TRBV7-6; cdr3_nt: TGTGCCAGCAGCTTAAAGGCCGAGAACACTGAAGCTTTCTTT; cdr3_aa: CASSLKAENTEAFF
cdr3_length: 15; clone_size: .; j_call: TRBJ1-6; d_call: .; v_call: TRBV7-3; cdr3_nt: TGTGCCAGCAGCTTAGCGGCGGAAAAAAATTCACCCCTCCACTTT; cdr3_aa: CASSLAAEKNSPLHF
cdr3_length: 14; clone_size: .; j_call: TRBJ1-4; d_call: .; v_call: TRBV7-6; cdr3_nt: TGTGCCAGCAGCCCCGCGGCGGGAGATGAAAAACTGTTTTTT; cdr3_aa: CASSPAAGDEKLFF
cdr3_length: 12; clone_size: few; j_call: TRBJ1-2; d_call: .; v_call: TRBV7-9; cdr3_nt: TGTGCCAGCAGACCGGACGGGGATGGCTACACCTTC; cdr3_aa: CASRPDGDGYTF
cdr3_length: 15; clone_size: .; j_call: TRBJ1-4; d_call: .; v_call: TRBV9; cdr3_nt: TGTGCCAGCAGCCAATGGGACACTCCTAATGAAAAACTGTTTTTT; cdr3_aa: CASSQWDTPNEKLFF
cdr3_length: 14; clone_size: .; j_call: TRBJ1-2; d_call: TRBD1; v_call: TRBV19; cdr3_nt: TGTGCCAGTAGGCCACAGGGGTCTACCTATGGCTACACCTTC; cdr3_aa: CASRPQGSTYGYTF
cdr3_length: 16; clone_size: many; j_call: TRBJ1-2; d_call: TRBD1; v_call: TRBV5-6; cdr3_nt: TGTGCCAGCAGCTTGGCCTTGGACAGGACTCAACCTGGCTACACCTTC; cdr3_aa: CASSLALDRTQPGYTF
cdr3_length: 19; clone_size: few; j_call: TRBJ2-7; d_call: TRBD2; v_call: TRBV3-1; cdr3_nt: TGTGCCAGCAGCCCATACCGGACTAGCGGGGGGGCCAACCCCTACGAGCAGTACTTC; cdr3_aa: CASSPYRTSGGANPYEQYF
cdr3_length: 13; clone_size: .; j_call: TRBJ1-4; d_call: TRBD1; v_call: TRBV7-9; cdr3_nt: TGTGCCACCTTGGGACAGACAGTTGAAAAACTGTTTTTT; cdr3_aa: CATLGQTVEKLFF